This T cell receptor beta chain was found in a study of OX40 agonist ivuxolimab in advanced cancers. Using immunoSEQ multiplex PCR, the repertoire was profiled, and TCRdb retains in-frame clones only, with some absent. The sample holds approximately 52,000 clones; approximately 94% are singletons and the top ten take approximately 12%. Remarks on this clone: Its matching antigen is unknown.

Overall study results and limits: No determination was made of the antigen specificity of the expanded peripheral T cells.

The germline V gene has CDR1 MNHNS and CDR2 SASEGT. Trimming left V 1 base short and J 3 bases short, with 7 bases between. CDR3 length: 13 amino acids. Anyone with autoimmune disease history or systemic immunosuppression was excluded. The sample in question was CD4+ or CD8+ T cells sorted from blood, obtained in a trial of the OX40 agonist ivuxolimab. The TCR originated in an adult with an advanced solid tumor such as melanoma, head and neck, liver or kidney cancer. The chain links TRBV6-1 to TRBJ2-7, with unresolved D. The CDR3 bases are TGTGCCAGCAGTGAAGGGGCAGACTACGAGCAGTACTTC. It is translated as CASSEGADYEQYF.